A selection of T cell receptor beta chains follows, all from one sample in a study of cytomegalovirus exposure and HLA in healthy donors. Assay used: immunoSEQ multiplex PCR; TCRdb lists only in-frame clones, some missing. The sample contains over 100,000 clones, roughly 86% of which appear only once. Sequenced: PBMCs. The receptor source for this set is a man younger than 40 in good health and CMV-seronegative. Each CDR3 is given with its conserved first and last residue.

v_gene: TRBV29-1; j_gene: TRBJ2-5; CDR3aa: CSADRGRETQYF
v_gene: TRBV27; j_gene: TRBJ1-5; CDR3aa: CASSLMGHNQPQHF
v_gene: TRBV4-3; j_gene: TRBJ2-3; CDR3aa: CASSQERTGTDTQYF
v_gene: TRBV7-9; j_gene: TRBJ1-2; CDR3aa: CASSAGEGDTNYGYTF
v_gene: TRBV27; j_gene: TRBJ1-4; CDR3aa: CASMRAGNEKLFF
v_gene: TRBV5-4; j_gene: TRBJ2-6; CDR3aa: CASSRGGAPSGANVLTF
v_gene: TRBV6-5; j_gene: TRBJ2-7; CDR3aa: CASSYTGRGPYYEQYF
v_gene: TRBV14; j_gene: TRBJ2-3; CDR3aa: CASSPGTSGAGTQYF
v_gene: TRBV6-1; j_gene: TRBJ2-2; CDR3aa: CASSDGGQGETGELFF
v_gene: TRBV2; j_gene: TRBJ2-1; CDR3aa: CASRDRTSYNEQFF
v_gene: TRBV5-8; j_gene: TRBJ2-2; CDR3aa: CASSSGDRFTGELFF